This T cell receptor beta chain was sequenced in a study of CD8+ T cells in alopecia areata. In the study overall: Those treated were given oral tofacitinib at 5 to 10 mg twice daily.

Extraction of RNA preceded its reverse transcription into cDNA, which served as the sequencing template. The data were produced by immunoSEQ multiplex PCR, yet TCRdb's version contains in-frame clones alone and is incomplete. This sample has nearly 200,000 clones, with 58% found just once. Study results and limitations: Tofacitinib significantly decreased scalp clonality and expanded CD8+ clones among top 100.

In regard to this clone: Its antigen is as yet unknown.

Treatment indicated: oral pan-JAK inhibitor, 5-10 mg twice daily. Alopecia areata patients provided lesional scalp punch biopsies and peripheral blood. The receptor's source is a human donor with alopecia areata. The sequences come from CD4+ T cells sorted from blood, collected at week 24, from a patient treated with tofacitinib.

The chain's CDR3 is CASQREITYNEQFF. CDR3 nucleotides: TGTGCCAGCCAGCGGGAGATCACCTACAATGAGCAGTTCTTC. V gene TRBV2 combines with J gene TRBJ2-1; 8 nucleotides align to TRBD2. The CDR3 is 14 amino acids. Per the germline V gene, CDR1 is SNHLY and CDR2 is FYNNEI. V was pared by 8 bases and J by 2 bases, with 5 bases of the junction left unmatched.